These 26 T cell receptor beta chains were sequenced from one sample in a study of cytomegalovirus exposure and HLA in healthy donors. Primers: 60 Vbeta forward and 13 Jbeta reverse. Profiled with immunoSEQ multiplex PCR; TCRdb holds only in-frame clones, not every one. This table holds 80,000 to 95,000 clones, about 75% found once. The specimen sequenced was PBMCs. These receptors all stem from a female donor in good health and CMV-seronegative.

The chain uses TRBV10-3 and TRBJ2-7; 11 bases agree with TRBD2. This CDR3 is built from 16 residues. The trim removed 3 bases at V and 0 bases at J, leaving 4 bases unmatched. The germline V gene has CDR1 ENHRY and CDR2 SYGVKD. The CDR3 region has the DNA TGTGCCATCAGTGAACTACTAGCGGGAGACTCCTACGAGCAGTACTTC. Translated, it gives CAISELLAGDSYEQYF.

The V and J genes are TRBV29-1 and TRBJ2-7; 10 bases agree with TRBD1. V lost 2 bases to trimming and J lost 3 bases; unmatched junction nucleotides: 7. Looked up from germline, CDR1 is SQVTM and CDR2 is ANQGSEA. The CDR3 extends over 15 amino acids. CDR3 sequence: CSVEYPRTGGYEQYF. The CDR3 DNA is TGCAGCGTTGAATACCCCCGGACAGGGGGCTACGAGCAGTACTTC.

V gene TRBV30 combines with J gene TRBJ2-7, with 7 nucleotides matching TRBD2. Germline V gene data show CDR1 as GTSNPN and CDR2 as SVGIG (reference sequence). The CDR3 totals 13 residues. J lost 6 bases, V lost 0 bases, and 5 bases had no gene match. The CDR3 region has the DNA TGTGCCTGGAGTGTAGTATGGGGGGGCGAGCAGTACTTC. It specifies CAWSVVWGGEQYF.

The rearrangement links TRBV6-6 to TRBJ1-1; 7 nucleotides align to TRBD1. Trimming at V came to 5 bases and at J to 4 bases, leaving 10 bases not matched to a gene. The CDR3 runs to 15 residues. Germline V gives CDR1 MNHNY, CDR2 SVGAGI (reference sequence). The CDR3 DNA follows: TGTGCCAGCAGTGCACAGGGGTCTCGGATCACTGAAGCTTTCTTT. This sequence encodes CASSAQGSRITEAFF.

The V call is TRBV2, the J call TRBJ2-7; no definite D call. Germline V lookup: CDR1 SNHLY, CDR2 FYNNEI. The CDR3 is 12 residues long. V lost 8 bases to trimming and J lost 5 bases, with 13 bases between them. The CDR3 reads CASFDPADEQYF. The CDR3 DNA is TGTGCCAGCTTCGACCCCGCGGACGAGCAGTACTTC.

The chain uses TRBV6-5 and TRBJ2-5; 7 bases are shared with TRBD1. The CDR3 consists of 15 residues. Germline lookup yields CDR1 MNHEY and CDR2 SVGAGI. The V and J ends lost 6 bases and 5 bases, in that order; junction bases with no gene match: 12. The CDR3 protein is CASSSQGPQSETQYF. The CDR3 DNA reads as TGTGCCAGCAGCTCACAGGGGCCGCAAAGCGAGACCCAGTACTTC.

V and J are TRBV10-3 and TRBJ1-1; maybe TRBD1 (5 bases). The ends were cut back, 5 bases at V and 3 bases at J, with 19 bases in the middle. The CDR3 runs to 16 residues. Germline lookup yields CDR1 ENHRY and CDR2 SYGVKD. The chain's CDR3 is CAISKLAGTGDTEAFF. The CDR3 DNA reads as TGTGCCATCAGTAAATTGGCGGGGACTGGAGACACTGAAGCTTTCTTT.

With respect to this clone: The same CDR3 arises from other DNA sequences in this sample as well. The V call is TRBV7-2, the J call TRBJ2-7, with D possibly being TRBD2 (5 bases). CDR1 and CDR2 from the germline V gene are SGHTA and FQGNSA. Trimming removed 1 base from V and 3 bases from J, with 13 bases in between. The CDR3 is made up of 15 amino acids. The DNA of the CDR3 is TGTGCCAGCAGCTTAGGTCGTGGGAGTAACTACGAGCAGTACTTC. Encoded protein: CASSLGRGSNYEQYF. The full variable domain, completed using reference TRBV7-2 and TRBJ2-7, is GAGVSQSPSNKVTEKGKDVELRCDPISGHTALYWYRQSLGQGLEFLIYFQGNSAPDKSGLPSDRFSAERTGGSVSTLTIQRTQQEDSAVYLCASSLGRGSNYEQYFGPGTRLTVT.

This sequence joins TRBV5-1 and TRBJ2-2; D not certain. Trimming cost V 0 bases and J 0 bases, with 9 bases left between them. The CDR3 loop spans 16 amino acids. CDR1 and CDR2 (germline): SGHRS, YFSETQ. CDR3 in DNA: TGCGCCAGCAGCTTGGCCGTGGCAGCGAACACCGGGGAGCTGTTTTTT. This codes for CASSLAVAANTGELFF. The full variable domain, completed using reference TRBV5-1 and TRBJ2-2, is KAGVTQTPRYLIKTRGQQVTLSCSPISGHRSVSWYQQTPGQGLQFLFEYFSETQRNKGNFPGRFSGRQFSNSRSEMNVSTLELGDSALYLCASSLAVAANTGELFFGEGSRLTVL.

The chain is built from TRBV29-1 and TRBJ1-2; 7 bases are a match to TRBD1. The CDR3 spans 12 residues. V was clipped by 4 bases and J by 5 bases; unmatched bases: 4. Germline V gene data show CDR1 as SQVTM and CDR2 as ANQGSEA. The CDR3 coding sequence is TGCAGCGTTGTGTCAGGGGGGTATGGCTACACCTTC. This translates into CSVVSGGYGYTF.

The V call is TRBV6-1, the J call TRBJ1-2; D perhaps matches TRBD1 (5 bases). V was shortened by 4 bases and J by 3 bases, with 15 bases between the two germline ends. The CDR3 loop spans 15 amino acids. From germline, CDR1 is MNHNS and CDR2 SASEGT. The CDR3 reads CASSVEPGPYYGYTF. CDR3 nucleotide sequence: TGTGCCAGCAGTGTCGAGCCAGGGCCCTACTATGGCTACACCTTC.

The chain uses TRBV19 and TRBJ2-1; D remains ambiguous. The CDR3 loop spans 15 amino acids. The germline CDR1 and CDR2 sequences are LNHDA and SQIVND (reference sequence). Trimming took 5 bases from V and 0 from J, leaving 11 bases between them. As DNA, the CDR3 is TGTGCCAGTAGTGAGGTACCTACCTCCTACAATGAGCAGTTCTTC. This codes for CASSEVPTSYNEQFF. The variable domain in full, with the rest retrieved from reference TRBV19 and TRBJ2-1, is DGGITQSPKYLFRKEGQNVTLSCEQNLNHDAMYWYRQDPGQGLRLIYYSQIVNDFQKGDIAEGYSVSREKKESFPLTVTSAQKNPTAFYLCASSEVPTSYNEQFFGPGTRLTVL.

The chain joins TRBV5-4 to TRBJ2-1, with a weak D call TRBD2 (6 bases). The CDR3 spans 15 residues. V was shortened by 4 bases and J by 0 bases, with 11 bases between the two germline ends. Germline assignment: CDR1 SGHNT and CDR2 YYREEE (reference sequence). As DNA, the CDR3 is TGTGCCAGCAGCCCGGCGGGGCCCTCCTACAATGAGCAGTTCTTC. This gives the protein CASSPAGPSYNEQFF.

The chain employs TRBV4-1 and TRBJ1-4; 9 bases map to TRBD1. The ends lost 5 bases at V and 7 bases at J; junction bases unmatched: 14. Germline V gene lookup returns CDR1 MGHRA and CDR2 YSYEKL. The CDR3 covers 17 residues. This CDR3 reads CASSASTAGQGGEKLFF. The DNA of the CDR3 is TGCGCCAGCAGCGCCTCAACGGCGGGACAGGGCGGTGAAAAACTGTTTTTT.

The chain uses TRBV6-5 and TRBJ2-7, with 8 bases that match TRBD1. Germline loops: CDR1 MNHEY, CDR2 SVGAGI. The CDR3 sequence is 12 residues long. V shed 8 bases, J shed 6 bases, and the junction held 6 bases outside the gene matches. The CDR3 protein is CASVSTGGEQYF. The CDR3 DNA reads TGTGCCAGCGTTTCAACAGGGGGCGAGCAGTACTTC.

V is TRBV6-5 and J is TRBJ2-1; 9 bases line up with TRBD2. The CDR3 length is 14 residues. V lost 7 bases to trimming and J lost 3 bases; unmatched junction nucleotides: 4. Germline CDR1 reads MNHEY; CDR2 reads SVGAGI. CDR3 coding DNA: TGTGCCAGCAATCCTAGCGGGAACTACAATGAGCAGTTCTTC. Translating it yields CASNPSGNYNEQFF.

The J gene is TRBJ1-4, the V gene TRBV11-2; D is uncertain. Germline CDR1 SGHAT, CDR2 FQNNGV. V dropped 1 base and J dropped 11 bases, with 14 bases sitting between them. The CDR3 totals 14 residues. CDR3 amino acids: CASSLGPSYPKLFF. As DNA, the CDR3 is TGTGCCAGCAGCTTAGGCCCCTCCTACCCCAAACTGTTTTTT.

The chain joins TRBV5-4 to TRBJ2-1; 9 bases are a match to TRBD1. V shed 4 bases, J shed 6 bases, and the junction held 14 bases outside the gene matches. Germline V lookup: CDR1 SGHNT, CDR2 YYREEE (reference sequence). CDR3 size: 17 residues. CDR3 protein: CASSTRQGQGFGNEQFF. CDR3 sequence (DNA): TGTGCCAGCAGCACCCGCCAGGGACAGGGTTTTGGCAATGAGCAGTTCTTC.

Only one count was recorded for this clone. Here the CDR3 reads CASSFRAGLDNEQFF. Written as DNA, the CDR3 is TGTGCCAGCAGTTTCCGAGCGGGGCTAGACAATGAGCAGTTCTTC. The chain carries TRBV27 and TRBJ2-1; 7 bases agree with TRBD2. The V and J ends lost 3 bases and 5 bases, in that order; junction bases with no gene match: 7. Germline CDR1 reads MNHEY; CDR2 reads SMNVEV (reference sequence). The CDR3 loop spans 15 amino acids.

The chain employs TRBV7-9 and TRBJ1-4; D gene uncertain. Trimming stripped 9 bases from V and 3 bases from J, with 8 bases between. Per germline, CDR1 SEHNR and CDR2 FQNEAQ (reference sequence). The CDR3 runs to 12 residues. This CDR3 reads CASQEANEKLFF. The DNA of the CDR3 is TGTGCCAGTCAGGAGGCTAATGAAAAACTGTTTTTT.

The rearrangement joins TRBV6-5 to TRBJ1-5, with 8 positions matching TRBD1. CDR1 is MNHEY, CDR2 SVGAGI, per germline. Losses at the gene ends were 2 bases for V and 11 bases for J; bases not matched to a gene: 11. CDR3 length equals 15 residues. The CDR3 DNA sequence: TGTGCCAGCAGTTACGACAGGACAGGGCCATCAGCCCAGCATTTT. This sequence encodes CASSYDRTGPSAQHF.

The genes are TRBV29-1 and TRBJ1-2; D might be TRBD1 (5 bases). V dropped 8 bases and J dropped 4 bases, with 11 bases sitting between them. The CDR3 contains 11 residues. The germline CDR1 and CDR2 sequences are SQVTM and ANQGSEA. The CDR3 reads CSTGTVYGYTF. In DNA form, the CDR3 reads TGCAGCACCGGGACTGTCTATGGCTACACCTTC.

This chain uses TRBV7-9 with TRBJ2-5, with 8 bases fitting TRBD1. The CDR3 spans 14 residues. Germline V gives CDR1 SEHNR, CDR2 FQNEAQ (reference sequence). Unmatched junction bases numbered 3, after V lost 3 bases and J lost 3 bases. In DNA, the CDR3 is TGTGCCAGCAGCTTGGCGACAGGGGAAGAGACCCAGTACTTC. It codes for CASSLATGEETQYF.

The chain couples TRBV19 to TRBJ2-7; D perhaps matches TRBD1 (5 bases). Germline lookup yields CDR1 LNHDA and CDR2 SQIVND (reference sequence). Trimming cost V 5 bases and J 5 bases, with 13 bases left between them. The CDR3 has 13 amino acids. The chain's CDR3 is CASSQTVSNEQYF. The CDR3 bases are TGTGCCAGTAGTCAGACAGTCAGTAACGAGCAGTACTTC.

The rearrangement uses TRBV9 and TRBJ1-2; 7 bases line up with TRBD1. The J segment lost 4 bases and the V segment lost 2 bases, leaving 2 bases of the junction unmatched. Germline CDR1 SGDLS, CDR2 YYNGEE. The CDR3 sequence is 13 residues long. CDR3 coding DNA: TGTGCCAGCAGCGTTACAGGGGTCTATGGCTACACCTTC. Translated, it gives CASSVTGVYGYTF.

The chain couples TRBV2 to TRBJ1-1; D is perhaps TRBD1 (5 bases). The CDR3 is 16 amino acids. Germline lookup yields CDR1 SNHLY and CDR2 FYNNEI. V was pared by 1 base and J by 4 bases, with 16 bases between. The CDR3 protein is CASSEEDRGSFTEAFF. CDR3 nucleotides: TGTGCCAGCAGTGAAGAGGATAGGGGATCTTTCACTGAAGCTTTCTTT.